One and the same sample provided the 20 T cell receptor beta chains below, sequenced in a study of molecular identifiers for immune sequencing clone quantification. MiXCR, applied by TCRdb to the PCR reads, yields one record per CDR3 protein. In the table there are some 320,000 distinct CDR3 sequences, roughly 24% of which are singletons. The sequencing input was naive CD8+ T cells from blood, with Jurkat cell RNA spiked in. Specified subset: FACS-sorted CD8+CD4-CCR7+CD45RA+ naive T cells. These receptors came from a human donor in good health. Some libraries in this study had Jurkat cell RNA spiked in.

This clonotype was detected only a few times. J is TRBJ2-7 and V is TRBV10-3, with D perhaps being TRBD1 or TRBD2 (5 bases each). The V end lost 7 bases, the J end lost 1 base, and 11 bases lay between the germline ends. There are 13 residues in the CDR3. The germline V gene encodes CDR1 ENHRY and CDR2 SYGVKD. The CDR3 sequence is CAINRDGSYEQYF. As DNA, the CDR3 is TGTGCCATCAATCGGGACGGATCCTACGAGCAGTACTTC.

As regards this clonotype: This may be a read error: a much more frequent sequence differs by one nucleotide. This chain uses TRBV18 with TRBJ2-7; tentatively, D is TRBD1 (5 bases). The CDR3 sequence is 15 residues long. From germline, CDR1 is KGHSH and CDR2 LQKENI. The CDR3 sequence: CASSPEAPGAYEQHF. CDR3 bases: TGTGCCAGCTCACCTGAAGCACCTGGGGCCTACGAGCAGCACTTC.

This clonotype was counted a single time. Being one base from a much bigger clone, this may be a read error. This rearrangement joins TRBV6-2 or TRBV6-3 to TRBJ1-1; D is unclear. Germline CDR1 is MNHEY and CDR2 is SVGEGT. CDR3 length: 12 amino acids. The CDR3 region has the DNA TGTGCCAGCAGTTACCAGGTTACTGAAGCTCTCTTT. Translated: CASSYQVTEALF.

Regarding this clonotype: At one of its ends the junction is not consistent with the germline gene, which may arise from a read error. The genes are TRBV4-3 and TRBJ2-6; possibly TRBD1 for D (6 bases). The germline V gene encodes CDR1 LGHNA and CDR2 YSLEER. This CDR3 has 21 amino acids. CDR3 sequence: CASSQENPVYRASSGANILTF. In DNA, the CDR3 is TGCGCCAGCAGCCAAGAAAACCCAGTCTACAGGGCAAGCTCTGGGGCCAACATCCTGACTTTC.

Ten or more counts support this clonotype. This chain uses TRBV28 with TRBJ2-7; D gene ambiguous. The CDR3 covers 13 residues. Germline V gene lookup returns CDR1 MDHEN and CDR2 SYDVKM. Trimming shortened V by 6 bases and J by 6 bases, and 15 bases separated the two germline ends. CDR3 nucleotide sequence: TGTGCCAGCAGCCCGGCTCTGAGAGGCGAGCAGTACTTC. It codes for CASSPALRGEQYF.

This clonotype was found many times. V and J are TRBV6-1 and TRBJ1-5; D not resolved. The CDR3 loop spans 16 amino acids. The V end was cut by 6 bases, the J end by 2 bases, with 17 bases between. From germline, CDR1 is MNHNS and CDR2 SASEGT. The DNA for the CDR3 is TGTGCCAGCAGCATGGGGAGAGGGTCGGGCAATCAGCCCCAGCATTTT. Its protein product is CASSMGRGSGNQPQHF.

The chain is built from TRBV7-9 and TRBJ1-1; 10 nucleotides agree with TRBD1. The CDR3 covers 16 residues. CDR1 and CDR2 (germline): SEHNR, FQNEAQ (reference sequence). After removal of 4 bases from V and 3 bases from J, the junction contained 8 bases not matched to a gene. The CDR3 DNA follows: TGTGCCAGCAGCTATCATCTGGGACAGGGGTACACTGAAGCTTTCTTT. It codes for CASSYHLGQGYTEAFF.

This clonotype has a single count. Being one base from a much bigger clone, this may be a read error. The chain uses TRBV5-6 and TRBJ2-2, with a weak D call TRBD2 (6 bases). This CDR3 is built from 15 residues. Germline V gene sequence: CDR1 SGHDT, CDR2 YYEEEE. CDR3 sequence (DNA): TGTGCCAGCAGCTCCAGAGGGAGCGGTACCGGGGGGCTGTTTTTT. It encodes CASSSRGSGTGGLFF.

In this sample, this clonotype turned up a few times. The V gene is TRBV28, the J gene TRBJ2-3; tentatively, D is TRBD1 or TRBD2 (6 bases each). The germline V gene encodes CDR1 MDHEN and CDR2 SYDVKM. The CDR3 extends over 15 amino acids. Trimming stripped 4 bases from V and 6 bases from J, with 17 bases between. CDR3 sequence (DNA): TGTGCCAGCAGTTCGGACTACCCTGGGGGCGATACGCAGTATTTT. Its translation is CASSSDYPGGDTQYF.

This clonotype was detected ten times or more. The chain has TRBV20-1 and TRBJ2-7; 10 nucleotides line up with TRBD2. With V trimmed by 1 base and J by 2 bases, 5 bases remained unmatched. From germline, CDR1 is DFQATT and CDR2 SNEGSKA (reference sequence). The CDR3 extends over 15 amino acids. The CDR3 coding sequence is TGCAGTGCTAGAGGTACTAGCGGGGAACCCTACGAGCAGTACTTC. Residues: CSARGTSGEPYEQYF.

The chain carries TRBV5-3 and TRBJ2-7; 9 bases map to TRBD2. TRBV5-3 is identified as an open reading frame with a role that is uncertain. CDR3 length: 15 amino acids. Losses at the gene ends were 8 bases for V and 5 bases for J; bases not matched to a gene: 14. Here the CDR3 DNA reads TGTGCCAGCACCAGCGGGGGGAGGAACTGGGACGAGCAGTACTTC. It codes for CASTSGGRNWDEQYF.

As regards this clonotype: A much larger clonotype is one base distant, so this may be a read error. Since no conserved phenylalanine or tryptophan closes the CDR3, a read error is the likely cause. The V gene is TRBV6-5, the J gene TRBJ1-5, with D possibly TRBD1 on 5 matching bases. V lost 2 bases, J lost 5 bases, and 7 bases lay in between. This CDR3 is 13 amino acids long. Germline V gene lookup returns CDR1 MNHEY and CDR2 SVGAGI. The CDR3 loop reads CASSYGTHQPQHL. The CDR3 DNA reads as TGTGCCAGCAGTTACGGGACCCATCAGCCCCAGCATCTT.

CDR3 bases: TGTGCCAGCAGCCCCGGGACTTGGCAGCCCCAGCATTTT. Protein product: CASSPGTWQPQHF. The V call is TRBV6-2 or TRBV6-3, the J call TRBJ1-5; a possible D gene is TRBD1 (5 bases). Germline V CDR1 and CDR2: MNHEY, SVGEGT. V lost 6 bases to trimming and J lost 7 bases, with 13 bases between them. The CDR3 loop spans 13 amino acids.

This clonotype was detected many times. The V gene is TRBV7-9, the J gene TRBJ2-2, with D possibly being TRBD2 (5 bases). Trimming took 5 bases from V and 8 from J, leaving 18 bases between them. The CDR3 has 15 residues. The V gene's germline CDR1 is SEHNR and CDR2 FQNEAQ (reference sequence). The CDR3 nucleotides read TGTGCCAGCAGCCACCCCGGACTTTCTTGGGGGGAGCTGTTTTTT. Encoded protein: CASSHPGLSWGELFF.

This clonotype was seen a handful of times. The chain combines TRBV5-1 with TRBJ2-5, with 9 bases fitting TRBD2. Germline-derived CDR1 and CDR2 are SGHRS and YFSETQ. This CDR3 has 16 amino acids. J lost 5 bases, V lost 0 bases, and 8 bases had no gene match. As DNA, the CDR3 is TGCGCCAGCAGCTTGGTGTCGCGGGAGGGCCCCGAGACCCAGTACTTC. Its protein product is CASSLVSREGPETQYF.

The V and J genes are TRBV9 and TRBJ2-3; 12 bases are shared with TRBD2. The germline V gene has CDR1 SGDLS and CDR2 YYNGEE. V dropped 4 bases and J dropped 5; count of bases not matched to a gene: 14. The CDR3 covers 18 residues. Written as DNA, the CDR3 is TGTGCCAGCAGCCCTAGTTGGTCTAGCGGGGGGGCCGGAGATACGCAGTATTTT. This gives the protein CASSPSWSSGGAGDTQYF.

With regard to this clonotype: Germline is not matched at one junction end, which may reflect a read error. The V gene is TRBV10-3, the J gene TRBJ1-1; unclear D gene. The CDR3 is 11 residues long. Per germline, CDR1 ENHRY and CDR2 SYGVKD. The CDR3 here is CANSQNTEAFF. The CDR3 DNA is TGTGCCAACAGTCAGAACACTGAAGCTTTCTTT.

This clonotype was counted at least ten times. The genes are TRBV29-1 and TRBJ1-1; a possible D gene is TRBD1 (5 bases). Between the trimmed V and J ends, which lost 5 bases and 0 bases, there was a span of 16 bases. CDR1 is SQVTM and CDR2 is ANQGSEA in the germline V gene. The CDR3 loop spans 15 amino acids. In DNA form, the CDR3 reads TGCAGCGTTCGCTCCGGGGGGGGTTTGAACACTGAAGCTTTCTTT. Its translation is CSVRSGGGLNTEAFF.

This clonotype appeared a few times. The chain uses TRBV14 and TRBJ2-7; D is undetermined. The CDR3 has 15 amino acids. The germline gives CDR1 SGHDN, CDR2 FVKESK. V gave up 3 bases and J gave up 2 bases, with 14 bases separating them. The CDR3 bases are TGTGCCAGCAGCCATTTTGGTGGCCCAGCCTACGAGCAGTACTTC. Encoded protein: CASSHFGGPAYEQYF. The entire variable domain, with the rest obtained from reference TRBV14 and TRBJ2-7, is as follows: EAGVTQFPSHSVIEKGQTVTLRCDPISGHDNLYWYRRVMGKEIKFLLHFVKESKQDESGMPNNRFLAERTGGTYSTLKVQPAELEDSGVYFCASSHFGGPAYEQYFGPGTRLTVT.

V and J are TRBV4-3 and TRBJ2-6; the D gene is possibly TRBD1 (7 bases). Deletions cut 1 base from V and 1 base from J, with 17 bases between. The CDR3 runs 19 residues. CDR1 is LGHNA and CDR2 is YSLEER in the germline V gene. The CDR3 DNA sequence: TGCGCCAGCAGCCAAGGTGGCAGATCAGGGGGGTCTGGGGCCAACGTCCTGACTTTC. Encoded protein: CASSQGGRSGGSGANVLTF.